A selection of T cell receptor beta chains follows, all from one sample in a study of cytomegalovirus exposure and HLA in healthy donors. Assay: immunoSEQ multiplex PCR; the TCRdb copy retains only in-frame clones and omits some. The data hold over 150,000 clones, with over 65% observed a single time. The sample taken for sequencing was PBMCs. These receptor sequences come from a man under 40 in good health and CMV-seronegative. Both conserved end residues are part of each CDR3. D genes are given only for firm matches. For some rows the clone size is stated as once, few or many, or as a class when expanded; others skip it.

j_gene,d_gene,v_gene,abundance,len,CDR3aa,CDR3nt
TRBJ2-2,NA,TRBV10-3,NA,17,CAISESVGHTGTGELFF,TGTGCCATCAGTGAGTCGGTGGGACACACCGGAACCGGGGAGCTGTTTTTT
TRBJ2-2,TRBD1,TRBV19,once,16,CASRPDRGRNTGELFF,TGTGCCAGTAGACCTGACAGGGGTAGGAACACCGGGGAGCTGTTTTTT
TRBJ1-6,TRBD1,TRBV5-1,NA,15,CASSLAGQGNSPLHF,TGCGCCAGCAGCTTGGCCGGACAGGGTAATTCACCCCTCCACTTT
TRBJ1-1,NA,TRBV28,NA,13,CASSLSVNTEAFF,TGTGCCAGCAGTTTGTCGGTGAACACTGAAGCTTTCTTT
TRBJ1-6,NA,TRBV4-2,NA,15,CASSQEMGRSSPLHF,TGTGCCAGCAGCCAAGAAATGGGGAGGAGTTCACCCCTCCACTTT
TRBJ1-3,NA,TRBV5-1,NA,14,CASSLTGTGNTIYF,TGCGCCAGCAGCTTGACAGGGACTGGAAACACCATATATTTT
TRBJ2-7,NA,TRBV6-5,once,16,CASSYKADSYSYEQYF,TGTGCCAGCAGTTACAAGGCGGACAGTTACTCCTACGAGCAGTACTTC
TRBJ1-5,NA,TRBV7-9,few,13,CASSSEANQPQHF,TGTGCCAGCAGCTCTGAGGCTAATCAGCCCCAGCATTTT
TRBJ1-2,TRBD1,TRBV29-1,few,13,CSVNTDRAYGYPF,TGCAGCGTTAACACAGACAGGGCCTATGGCTACCCCTTC
TRBJ1-4,NA,TRBV27,NA,14,CASSLSSQGGKLFF,TGTGCCAGCAGTTTAAGTAGCCAGGGCGGAAAACTGTTTTTT
TRBJ2-7,TRBD1,TRBV5-1,few,15,CASSYRQGLSNEQYF,TGCGCCAGCAGCTACAGACAGGGGCTATCGAACGAGCAGTACTTC
TRBJ1-2,TRBD1,TRBV7-3,NA,13,CASSLDRVYGYTF,TGTGCCAGCAGCTTGGACAGGGTCTATGGCTACACCTTC
TRBJ2-7,NA,TRBV15,NA,15,CATSRAYQGGYEQYF,TGTGCCACCAGCAGGGCCTACCAGGGCGGTTACGAGCAGTACTTC
TRBJ1-1,TRBD1,TRBV6-5,few,12,CASSPGGTEAFF,TGTGCCAGCAGTCCAGGGGGCACTGAAGCTTTCTTT
TRBJ2-5,NA,TRBV5-4,NA,15,CASSLQGRSQETQYF,TGTGCCAGCAGCTTGCAGGGGAGATCCCAAGAGACCCAGTACTTC
TRBJ1-6,NA,TRBV27,NA,16,CASSDSTHRNNSPLHF,TGTGCCAGCAGTGACTCCACCCACAGGAATAATTCACCCCTCCACTTT
TRBJ1-2,TRBD1,TRBV5-1,NA,15,CASSSGQGGRLGYTF,TGCGCCAGCAGCTCGGGACAGGGAGGGAGGCTTGGCTACACCTTC
TRBJ2-7,NA,TRBV5-1,NA,14,CASSLRTASYEQYF,TGCGCCAGCAGCTTACGGACTGCCTCCTACGAGCAGTACTTC
TRBJ1-1,NA,TRBV6-5,NA,14,CASSRRDTATEAFF,TGTGCCAGCAGCCGACGGGACACCGCGACTGAAGCTTTCTTT
TRBJ1-1,NA,TRBV5-1,NA,15,CASSLTGDMNTEAFF,TGCGCCAGCAGCTTAACAGGAGACATGAACACTGAAGCTTTCTTT
TRBJ2-1,NA,TRBV6-6,few,14,CASSYSGQLNEQFF,TGTGCCAGCAGTTACTCGGGGCAGCTCAATGAGCAGTTCTTC
TRBJ2-5,TRBD2,TRBV7-9,NA,17,CASSLARASGDQETQYF,TGTGCCAGCAGCTTAGCCCGGGCTAGCGGGGATCAAGAGACCCAGTACTTC
TRBJ2-4,NA,TRBV6-6,NA,14,CASTDTGVLGIQYF,TGTGCCAGCACCGATACAGGTGTTCTGGGCATTCAGTACTTC
TRBJ2-2,TRBD1,TRBV29-1,NA,13,CSVQGAGAGELFF,TGCAGCGTCCAGGGGGCTGGGGCCGGGGAGCTGTTTTTT
TRBJ2-5,NA,TRBV7-2,NA,13,CASSLNREETQYF,TGTGCCAGCAGCTTGAACAGGGAAGAGACCCAGTACTTC
TRBJ1-5,NA,TRBV19,NA,16,CASSIDGGHLKGPQHF,TGTGCCAGTAGTATAGATGGGGGACACCTCAAGGGGCCCCAGCATTTT
TRBJ1-2,NA,TRBV28,NA,14,CASSLGREVYGYTF,TGTGCCAGCAGTTTAGGCAGGGAGGTTTATGGCTACACCTTC
TRBJ2-5,TRBD2,TRBV14,NA,15,CASSQLGLAGETQYF,TGTGCCAGCAGCCAACTCGGACTAGCCGGGGAGACCCAGTACTTC
TRBJ1-5,TRBD1,TRBV6-5,NA,15,CASEDGGGKDQPQHF,TGTGCCAGCGAAGACGGAGGGGGCAAGGATCAGCCCCAGCATTTT